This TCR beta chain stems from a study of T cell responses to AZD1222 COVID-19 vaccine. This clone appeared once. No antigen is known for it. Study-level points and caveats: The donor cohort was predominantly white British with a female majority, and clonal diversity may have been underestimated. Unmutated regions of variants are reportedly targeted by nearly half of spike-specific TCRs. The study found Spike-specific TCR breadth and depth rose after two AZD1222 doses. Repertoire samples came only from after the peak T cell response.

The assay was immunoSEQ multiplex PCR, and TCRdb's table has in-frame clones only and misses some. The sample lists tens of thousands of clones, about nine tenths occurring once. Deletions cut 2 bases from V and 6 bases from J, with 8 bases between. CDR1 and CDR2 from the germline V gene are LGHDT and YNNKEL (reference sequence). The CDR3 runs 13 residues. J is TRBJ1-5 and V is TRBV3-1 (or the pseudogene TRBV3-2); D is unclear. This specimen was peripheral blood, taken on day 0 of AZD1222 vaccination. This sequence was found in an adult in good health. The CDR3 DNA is TGTGCCAGCAGCCAAAGCTTCCGTCAGCCCCAGCATTTT. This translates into CASSQSFRQPQHF.